This TCR beta chain appears in the sequencing data of a study of cytomegalovirus exposure and HLA in healthy donors. Whole-study context: A prior study identified 100 million to 130 million unique TCR beta sequences from about 200 million T cells.

13 Jbeta primers and 60 Vbeta primers were used for the PCR. TCRdb's table, derived via immunoSEQ multiplex PCR, lists solely in-frame clones and lacks some. The repertoire holds 150,000 to 200,000 clones, with around 80% as singletons. V lost 3 bases, J lost 0 bases, and 3 bases stayed unmatched. The CDR3 loop spans 16 amino acids. CDR1 and CDR2 (germline): SGHRS, YFSETQ. The chain is built from TRBV5-1 and TRBJ2-3; TRBD2 matches 11 bases. The sample comprised PBMCs. This TCR derives from a woman in her 30s in good health and CMV-seropositive. This CDR3 reads CASSYTSGSSTDTQYF. The DNA of the CDR3 is TGCGCCAGCAGCTATACTAGCGGGAGTAGCACAGATACGCAGTATTTT.